The 4 T cell receptor beta chains below were found in one sample sequenced in a study of PD-1 blockade in mismatch repair-deficient tumors. Assay used: immunoSEQ multiplex PCR; TCRdb lists only in-frame clones, some missing. There are just over 25,000 clones in the sample; roughly 80% occur only once, and about 3% lies in the top ten. The sequencing here drew on PBMCs, taken before pembrolizumab treatment. These receptor sequences come from an adult with mismatch repair-deficient cancer.

This chain uses TRBV10-3 with TRBJ1-5; D gene unclear. This CDR3 has 15 residues. The V gene lost 2 bases and the J gene lost 0 bases, with 8 bases spanning the gap. Germline CDR1 reads ENHRY; CDR2 reads SYGVKD. CDR3: CAISEPGSSNQPQHF. As DNA, the CDR3 is TGTGCCATCAGTGAGCCCGGGAGTAGCAATCAGCCCCAGCATTTT.

A few counts support this clone. The chain links TRBV10-2 to TRBJ1-1; possible D gene TRBD1, 5 bases. The germline V gene encodes CDR1 WSHSY and CDR2 SAAADI. The CDR3 is 14 amino acids. V was cut by 6 bases and J by 0 bases, with 11 bases left in between. CDR3 sequence reads: CASRLTAMNTEAFF. The CDR3 DNA reads TGCGCCAGCAGATTGACAGCAATGAACACTGAAGCTTTCTTT.

The chain has TRBV4-1 and TRBJ2-7; 7 bases map to TRBD2. Trimming removed 1 base from V and 3 bases from J; junction bases left unmatched: 6. Per germline, CDR1 MGHRA and CDR2 YSYEKL. This CDR3 has 15 residues. The CDR3 nucleotides read TGCGCCAGCAGCCAAGTTCTAGCGGAACTCTACGAGCAGTACTTC. Its protein is CASSQVLAELYEQYF.

The chain joins TRBV27 to TRBJ2-7; D may be TRBD1 (7 bases). In germline, CDR1 is MNHEY, CDR2 SMNVEV (reference sequence). This CDR3 has 15 residues. Trimming pared 3 bases from V and 4 bases from J, leaving 16 bases between. The CDR3 sequence: CASSFGGTDRYEQYF. The CDR3 DNA reads as TGTGCCAGCAGTTTTGGCGGGACAGATCGTTACGAGCAGTACTTC.